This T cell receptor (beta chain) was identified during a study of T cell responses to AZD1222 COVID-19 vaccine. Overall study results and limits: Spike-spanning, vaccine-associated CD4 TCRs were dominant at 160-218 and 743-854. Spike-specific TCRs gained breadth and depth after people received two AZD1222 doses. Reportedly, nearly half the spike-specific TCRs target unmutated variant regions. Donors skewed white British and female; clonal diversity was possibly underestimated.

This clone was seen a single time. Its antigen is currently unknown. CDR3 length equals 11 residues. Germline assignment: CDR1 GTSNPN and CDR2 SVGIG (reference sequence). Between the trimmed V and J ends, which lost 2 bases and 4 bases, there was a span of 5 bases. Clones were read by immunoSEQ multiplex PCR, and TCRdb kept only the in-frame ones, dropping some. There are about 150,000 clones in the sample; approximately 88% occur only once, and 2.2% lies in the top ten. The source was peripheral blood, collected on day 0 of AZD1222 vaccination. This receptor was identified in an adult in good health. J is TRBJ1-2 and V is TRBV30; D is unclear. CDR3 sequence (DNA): TGTGCCTGGAGTAAGGGCTATGGCTACACCTTC. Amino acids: CAWSKGYGYTF.